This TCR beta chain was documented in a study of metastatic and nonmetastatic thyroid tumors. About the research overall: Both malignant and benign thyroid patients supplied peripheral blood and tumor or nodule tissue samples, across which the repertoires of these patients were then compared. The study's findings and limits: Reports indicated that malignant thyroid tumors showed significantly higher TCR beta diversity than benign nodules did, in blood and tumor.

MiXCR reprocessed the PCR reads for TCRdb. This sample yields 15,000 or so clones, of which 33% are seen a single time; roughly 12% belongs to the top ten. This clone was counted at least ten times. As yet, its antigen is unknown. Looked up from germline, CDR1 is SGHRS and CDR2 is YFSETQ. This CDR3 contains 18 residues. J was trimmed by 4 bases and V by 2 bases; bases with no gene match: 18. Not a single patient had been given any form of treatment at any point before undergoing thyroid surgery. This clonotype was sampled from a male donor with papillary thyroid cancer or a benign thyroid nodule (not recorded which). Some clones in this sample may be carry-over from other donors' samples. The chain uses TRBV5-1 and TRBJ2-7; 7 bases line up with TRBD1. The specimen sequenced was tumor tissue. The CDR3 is CASSFRPGDSKIFYEQYF. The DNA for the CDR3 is TGCGCCAGCAGCTTCCGGCCAGGGGACAGCAAAATTTTTTACGAGCAGTACTTC. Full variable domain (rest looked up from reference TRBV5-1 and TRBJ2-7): KAGVTQTPRYLIKTRGQQVTLSCSPISGHRSVSWYQQTPGQGLQFLFEYFSETQRNKGNFPGRFSGRQFSNSRSEMNVSTLELGDSALYLCASSFRPGDSKIFYEQYFGPGTRLTVT.